This T cell receptor beta chain derives from a study of cytomegalovirus exposure and HLA in healthy donors. Overall study context: Among about 400 genotyped donors, 80% to 90% fell in the Caucasian-associated ancestry cluster.

The study ran its PCR with 60 Vbeta and 13 Jbeta primers. The method was immunoSEQ multiplex PCR; TCRdb's version includes in-frame clones alone and lacks a portion of them. The sample carries 120,000 or so clones, around four fifths recorded once. V was pared by 5 bases and J by 6 bases, with 6 bases of the junction left unmatched. CDR1 is SGHTA, CDR2 FQGNSA, per germline. The CDR3 runs 15 residues. The specimen was PBMCs. The chain carries TRBV7-2 and TRBJ2-1, with TRBD2 matching 11 bases. The source of this sequence is a man aged 30 to 39 in good health and CMV-seropositive. DNA of the CDR3: TGTGCCAGCAGCGCCGGGACTAGCGGTTTCAATGAGCAGTTCTTC. This codes for CASSAGTSGFNEQFF.